This T cell receptor (beta chain) came from a study of CD8+ T cells in alopecia areata. V dropped 5 bases and J dropped 4; count of bases not matched to a gene: 5. Looked up from germline, CDR1 is SNHLY and CDR2 is FYNNEI. This CDR3 has 15 amino acids. Treatment specified: oral pan-JAK inhibitor, 5-10 mg twice daily. In each case, RNA was isolated and then reverse transcribed into cDNA as the sequencing template. Using immunoSEQ multiplex PCR, the repertoire was profiled, and TCRdb retains in-frame clones only, with some absent. The sample carries more than 200,000 clones, about three fifths recorded once.

The clonotype originates from a human donor with alopecia areata. This material consisted of CD4+ T cells sorted from blood, taken at week 4, from a patient treated with tofacitinib. This sequence joins TRBV2 and TRBJ2-7, with 13 bases matching TRBD2. The CDR3 loop is CASSPTSGGGYEQYF. The CDR3 DNA follows: TGTGCCAGCAGTCCCACTAGCGGGGGGGGATACGAGCAGTACTTC.